This entry is about one T cell receptor beta chain. Antigen unknown. This entry belongs to a study of glioma-infiltrating T cells after dendritic cell vaccination. Patients had residual fresh-frozen tumor tissue and more than two years of survival data. Overall study findings and caveats: Complete blood and tumor specimen sets were limited to few patients.

This CDR3 contains 15 residues. Trimming removed 6 bases from V and 0 bases from J; junction bases left unmatched: 8. Germline CDR1 reads LNHDA; CDR2 reads SQIVND (reference sequence). The protocol was immunoSEQ multiplex PCR, while the TCRdb copy is restricted to in-frame clones and leaves out a portion. The sample has 100,000 or so clones, more than 75% seen once; the top ten hold 15% to 19%. The sequencing used blood, collected before dendritic cell vaccination. The V call is TRBV19, the J call TRBJ2-7, with TRBD1 identical over 7 bases. This sequence was found in a human donor with glioblastoma. CDR3 residues: CASSPRDSHSYEQYF. In DNA form, the CDR3 reads TGTGCCAGTAGCCCCCGGGACAGTCACTCCTACGAGCAGTACTTC.